This TCR beta chain was documented in a study of T cells expressing NK-cell markers. Turning to the study itself: One of eight sequenced donors was HCMV-seronegative; the other seven were seropositive. General study points: The contribution of dominant NKG2C+ clonotypes to CD8+ T cells in five to seven donors was 1.0-7.0%.

This CDR3 contains 16 residues. Germline CDR1 and CDR2: SGDLS and YYNGEE. TCRdb re-called the 5' RACE reads and gives one entry per CDR3 protein, without DNA. The sample data list about 460,000 distinct CDR3 sequences. About this clonotype: Its matching antigen is unknown.

The sample comprised blood T cells: a sorted CD56 or NKG2C T cell subset, CD4+ or CD8+ T cells, or bulk PBMC T cells (not recorded which). The source of this sequence is a woman aged 45-59 years in good health. The V gene is TRBV9, the J gene TRBJ1-3; TCRdb names TRBD1, which stays unverified in the absence of DNA. The CDR3 sequence: CASSVEYRGLKNTIYF.